Shown below are 14 T cell receptor beta chains from a single sample sequenced in a study of memory CD4+ T cells and cytomegalovirus serostatus. The sort gate was single viable CD3+CD4+CD8-CD45RO+ cells for memory CD4+ T cells. The data were produced by immunoSEQ multiplex PCR, yet TCRdb's version contains in-frame clones alone and is incomplete. The repertoire holds about 46,000 clones, with 75% to 85% as singletons. The sample was memory CD4+ T cells from blood. These receptors all stem from an adult in good health and CMV-seronegative.

This chain joins TRBV6-5 and TRBJ1-6; no definite D call. V was trimmed by 2 bases and J by 0 bases, leaving 8 bases between them. The CDR3 has 16 residues. The germline V gene has CDR1 MNHEY and CDR2 SVGAGI. CDR3 region: CASSYQTPSYNSPLHF. CDR3 DNA: TGTGCCAGCAGTTACCAGACCCCCTCCTATAATTCACCCCTCCACTTT.

V gene TRBV5-1 combines with J gene TRBJ2-3; D possibly corresponds to TRBD2 (5 bases). The CDR3 extends over 14 amino acids. V shed 2 bases and J shed 3 bases, with 10 bases lying between them. Germline lookup yields CDR1 SGHRS and CDR2 YFSETQ. The CDR3 loop reads CASSFGDATDTQYF. Written as DNA, the CDR3 is TGCGCCAGCAGCTTCGGGGATGCGACAGATACGCAGTATTTT.

V is TRBV5-6 and J is TRBJ2-7, with 7 bases identical to TRBD1. The CDR3 totals 14 residues. J gave up 6 bases and V 0 bases, and 6 bases lay outside the gene matches. Per germline, CDR1 SGHDT and CDR2 YYEEEE. DNA for the CDR3: TGTGCCAGCAGCTTGGGAGGTGCAGGGGGCGAGCAGTACTTC. It translates to CASSLGGAGGEQYF.

This clone was picked up a small number of times. The chain employs TRBV18 and TRBJ2-3; D not certain. The V gene lost 6 bases and the J gene lost 6 bases, with 13 bases spanning the gap. This CDR3 has 13 residues. Per the germline V gene, CDR1 is KGHSH and CDR2 is LQKENI. CDR3 amino acids: CASSLGFSDTQYF. CDR3 coding DNA: TGTGCCAGCTCCCTCGGGTTTAGCGATACGCAGTATTTT. The full variable domain, in which reference TRBV18 and TRBJ2-3 provide the parts outside the CDR3, is NAGVMQNPRHLVRRRGQEARLRCSPMKGHSHVYWYRQLPEEGLKFMVYLQKENIIDESGMPKERFSAEFPKEGPSILRIQQVVRGDSAAYFCASSLGFSDTQYFGPGTRLTVL.

This chain uses TRBV19 with TRBJ1-2; 8 bases match TRBD1. V gave up 8 bases and J gave up 6 bases; unmatched junction bases: 8. The CDR3 has 13 amino acids. Germline CDR1 LNHDA, CDR2 SQIVND (reference sequence). CDR3 sequence (DNA): TGTGCCAGTGGAGGACAGGGTTACGATGGCTACACCTTC. As protein: CASGGQGYDGYTF.

The chain links TRBV5-5 to TRBJ1-2, with no clear D. Germline CDR1 is SGHKS and CDR2 is YYEKEE (reference sequence). V was clipped by 4 bases and J by 5 bases, with 9 bases between them. This CDR3 spans 12 amino acids. The CDR3 DNA sequence: TGTGCCAGCAGCCCGGTTTGGTATGGCTACACCTTC. This encodes CASSPVWYGYTF.

The chain employs TRBV11-2 and TRBJ2-3, with unresolved D. The germline V and J ends were trimmed by 5 bases and 3 bases, with 6 bases remaining between them. Germline CDR1 is SGHAT and CDR2 is FQNNGV. The CDR3 loop spans 12 amino acids. The CDR3, as DNA: TGTGCCAGCAGCACGTTGACAGATACGCAGTATTTT. This codes for CASSTLTDTQYF. Full variable domain (remainder filled in from reference TRBV11-2 and TRBJ2-3): EAGVAQSPRYKIIEKRQSVAFWCNPISGHATLYWYQQILGQGPKLLIQFQNNGVVDDSQLPKDRFSAERLKGVDSTLKIQPAKLEDSAVYLCASSTLTDTQYFGPGTRLTVL.

The chain employs TRBV18 and TRBJ2-7; D ambiguous. Germline V gives CDR1 KGHSH, CDR2 LQKENI. Trimming removed 0 bases at V and 6 bases at J, with 9 bases between. This CDR3 has 13 residues. This chain's CDR3 is CASSPPVISEQYF. Written as DNA, the CDR3 is TGTGCCAGCTCACCACCGGTCATCAGCGAGCAGTACTTC.

This clone was seen once. The chain recombines TRBV10-2 with TRBJ2-1, with 8 bases aligning to TRBD2. The CDR3 is 17 amino acids. CDR1 is WSHSY and CDR2 is SAAADI in the germline V gene. J lost 4 bases, V lost 7 bases, and 15 bases had no gene match. The CDR3: CASKIRRGSGGYNEQFF. The DNA for the CDR3 is TGCGCCAGCAAAATCCGAAGGGGAAGCGGGGGTTACAATGAGCAGTTCTTC.

The chain joins TRBV2 to TRBJ1-2, with a weak D call TRBD1 (5 bases). CDR1 is SNHLY, CDR2 FYNNEI, per germline. The CDR3 spans 16 residues. Trimming pared 5 bases from V and 4 bases from J, leaving 20 bases between. Here the CDR3 reads CASSQPVGQGSYGYTF. CDR3 DNA sequence: TGTGCCAGCAGTCAACCGGTAGGGCAGGGCAGCTATGGCTACACCTTC.

The rearrangement joins TRBV19 to TRBJ1-5, with D perhaps TRBD1 (6 bases). The ends were cut back, 6 bases at V and 7 bases at J, with 13 bases in the middle. CDR3 length equals 13 residues. Germline V gives CDR1 LNHDA, CDR2 SQIVND (reference sequence). The CDR3 loop is CASSYRASQPQHF. Written as DNA, the CDR3 is TGTGCCAGTAGCTACAGGGCCAGCCAGCCCCAGCATTTT.

J is TRBJ1-3 and V is TRBV29-1; TRBD1 aligns across 9 bases. This CDR3 has 18 amino acids. Germline assignment: CDR1 SQVTM and CDR2 ANQGSEA. The junction had 14 bases not matched to a gene; V was cut back by 1 base and J by 4 bases. CDR3 amino acids: CSVEAFPGQGLSGNTIYF. The CDR3 DNA sequence: TGCAGCGTTGAAGCCTTTCCGGGACAGGGTTTATCGGGAAACACCATATATTTT.

In its sample, this clone ranks as medium-sized (0.01 to 0.1%). The chain uses TRBV11-1 and TRBJ2-5; 9 nucleotides align to TRBD2. Losses at the gene ends were 5 bases for V and 5 bases for J; bases not matched to a gene: 12. CDR3 length: 16 residues. Germline assignment: CDR1 SGHAT and CDR2 FQDESV (reference sequence). The CDR3 protein is CASSPPSSGGRETQYF. The CDR3 DNA reads as TGTGCCAGCAGCCCGCCTTCGAGCGGGGGGAGGGAGACCCAGTACTTC. Full variable domain (missing parts from reference TRBV11-1 and TRBJ2-5): EAEVAQSPRYKITEKSQAVAFWCDPISGHATLYWYRQILGQGPELLVQFQDESVVDDSQLPKDRFSAERLKGVDSTLKIQPAELGDSAMYLCASSPPSSGGRETQYFGPGTRLLVL.

V gene TRBV5-6 combines with J gene TRBJ1-1; D unclear. This CDR3 region has 13 residues. Germline lookup yields CDR1 SGHDT and CDR2 YYEEEE. Trimming removed 7 bases at V and 1 base at J, with 11 bases between. CDR3 loop: CASGGDGNTEAFF. As DNA, the CDR3 is TGTGCCAGCGGTGGCGATGGGAACACTGAAGCTTTCTTT.